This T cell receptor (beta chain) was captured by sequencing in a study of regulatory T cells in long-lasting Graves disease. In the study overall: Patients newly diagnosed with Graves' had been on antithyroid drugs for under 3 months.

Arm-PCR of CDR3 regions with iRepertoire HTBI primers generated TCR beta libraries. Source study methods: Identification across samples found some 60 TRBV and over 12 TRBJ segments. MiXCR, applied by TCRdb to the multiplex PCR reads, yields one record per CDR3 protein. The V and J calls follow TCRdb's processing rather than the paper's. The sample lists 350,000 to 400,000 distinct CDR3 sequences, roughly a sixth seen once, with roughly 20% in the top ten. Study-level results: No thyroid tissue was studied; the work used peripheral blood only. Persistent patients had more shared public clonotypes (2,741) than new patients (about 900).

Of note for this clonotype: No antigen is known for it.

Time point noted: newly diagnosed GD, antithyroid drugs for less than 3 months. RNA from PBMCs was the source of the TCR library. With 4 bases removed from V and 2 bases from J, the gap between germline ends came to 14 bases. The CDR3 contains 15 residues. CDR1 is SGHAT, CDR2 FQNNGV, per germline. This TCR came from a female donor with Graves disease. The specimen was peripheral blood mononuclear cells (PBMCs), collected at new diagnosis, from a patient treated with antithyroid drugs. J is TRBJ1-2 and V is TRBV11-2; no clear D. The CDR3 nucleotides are TGTGCCAGCAGCTCCACGGGCGGTGGGAACTATGGCTACACCTTC. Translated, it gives CASSSTGGGNYGYTF.